This TCR beta chain was identified in a study of shared clonotypes between healthy human individuals. Study conclusions and caveats: Tissues were not sampled, only blood, and their repertoires likely differ.

Per the germline V gene, CDR1 is MNHEY and CDR2 is SVGAGI. The V end was cut by 7 bases, the J end by 2 bases, with 12 bases between. The CDR3 extends over 14 amino acids. Concerning this clone itself: Its specificity is unknown.

Assay: immunoSEQ multiplex PCR; the TCRdb copy retains only in-frame clones and omits some. The data show 1,400,000 or so clones, just under 99% seen once. The V and J genes are TRBV6-5 and TRBJ2-1, with a possible D match to TRBD1 (5 bases). The sequencing sample was made of naive CD4+ T cells sorted from blood. Subset indicated: CD45RA+ positively selected. This receptor was identified in a man aged 25 to 40 in good health. This CDR3 reads CASTKTAAYNEQFF. The CDR3, as DNA: TGTGCCAGCACCAAGACAGCTGCCTACAATGAGCAGTTCTTC.